This passage covers 8 T cell receptor beta chains from one sample sequenced in a study of T cell repertoires in cytomegalovirus infection. One entry per CDR3 protein, called by TCRdb with MiXCR from the reads. The table shows about 890,000 distinct CDR3 sequences, with approximately 31% occurring only once. For these TCRs, the target antigens are not known. The specimen comprised cultured CD8+ T cells from PBMCs, sampled from culture after CMV antigen stimulation. The receptor set was obtained from a human donor in good health (CMV status not recorded). Some clones in this sample may be carry-over from other donors' samples.

This clonotype has a count of ten or more. The V gene is TRBV4-2, the J gene TRBJ2-6; D is perhaps TRBD1 (6 bases). There are 17 residues in the CDR3. CDR1 is LGHNA, CDR2 YNFKEQ, per germline. V gave up 0 bases and J gave up 0 bases, with 9 bases separating them. CDR3 nucleotides: TGTGCCAGCAGCCAAGATGGGGACAACTCTGGGGCCAACGTCCTGACTTTC. This codes for CASSQDGDNSGANVLTF.

The chain joins TRBV4-1 to TRBJ1-2; D is possibly TRBD1 (6 bases). The V gene lost 0 bases and the J gene lost 7 bases, with 15 bases spanning the gap. The length of the CDR3 is 15 residues. From germline, CDR1 is MGHRA and CDR2 YSYEKL. CDR3 DNA: TGCGCCAGCAGCCAAGAAGTATCAGGGGTCGGTGGCTACACCTTC. This encodes CASSQEVSGVGGYTF.

The chain employs TRBV27 and TRBJ1-1, with 7 bases identical to TRBD1. Germline assignment: CDR1 MNHEY and CDR2 SMNVEV (reference sequence). Unmatched junction bases numbered 5, after V lost 6 bases and J lost 4 bases. The CDR3 sequence is 13 residues long. CDR3 DNA sequence: TGTGCCAGCAGGGACGGGACAGTCACTGAAGCTTTCTTT. It is translated as CASRDGTVTEAFF.

The count of this clonotype is one. This chain's CDR3 is CASSFPGGLNTGELFF. The CDR3, as DNA: TGTGCCAGCAGCTTCCCCGGGGGCTTGAACACCGGGGAGCTGTTTTTT. The gene calls are TRBV9 and TRBJ2-2; TRBD1 or TRBD2 may be the D gene (6 bases each). The length of the CDR3 is 16 residues. CDR1 and CDR2 (germline): SGDLS, YYNGEE. Trimming removed 4 bases at V and 1 base at J, with 14 bases between.

This rearrangement joins TRBV7-6 to TRBJ2-7, with D unresolved. Trimming removed 1 base at V and 0 bases at J, with 7 bases between. CDR3 length equals 14 residues. Per the germline V gene, CDR1 is SGHVS and CDR2 is FNYEAQ. CDR3 DNA: TGTGCCAGCAGCTTAGATGTTTACTCCTACGAGCAGTACTTC. Residues: CASSLDVYSYEQYF. The full variable domain, in which reference TRBV7-6 and TRBJ2-7 provide the parts outside the CDR3, is GAGVSQSPRYKVTKRGQDVALRCDPISGHVSLYWYRQALGQGPEFLTYFNYEAQQDKSGLPNDRFSAERPEGSISTLTIQRTEQRDSAMYRCASSLDVYSYEQYFGPGTRLTVT.

This clonotype was found once. A read error may produce the germline difference seen at one junction end. The chain joins TRBV7-6 to TRBJ1-5, with 7 bases matching TRBD1. CDR3 length: 14 amino acids. CDR1 SGHVS and CDR2 FNYEAQ come from the germline V gene. The CDR3 DNA follows: TGTGCCAGGAGCTTAGAGGGGGCGGGTCAGCCCCAGCATTTT. As protein: CARSLEGAGQPQHF.

The chain has TRBV6-2 or TRBV6-3 and TRBJ1-5; 10 bases match TRBD1. This CDR3 is built from 15 residues. CDR1 is MNHEY and CDR2 is SVGEGT in the germline V gene. V gave up 4 bases and J gave up 2 bases; unmatched junction bases: 2. The CDR3 is CASSWDRGGNQPQHF. CDR3 sequence (DNA): TGTGCCAGCAGTTGGGACAGGGGTGGCAATCAGCCCCAGCATTTT.

The V gene is TRBV11-2, the J gene TRBJ2-3, with 12 nucleotides matching TRBD2. Germline V gene data show CDR1 as SGHAT and CDR2 as FQNNGV. Trimming cost V 1 base and J 3 bases; bases outside gene matches: 8. This CDR3 is 18 amino acids long. CDR3 bases: TGTGCCAGCAGCTTAGTATTGCCTAGCGGGGGGGTAACAGATACGCAGTATTTT. This gives the protein CASSLVLPSGGVTDTQYF.